The next 20 T cell receptor beta chains were all read from a single sample in a study of PD-1 blockade in classical Hodgkin lymphoma. With no exception, relapse followed autologous stem cell transplantation in all patients, and brentuximab vedotin exposure varied. The repertoire was sequenced with immunoSEQ multiplex PCR; TCRdb's copy has only in-frame clones and lacks some. The sample has tens of thousands of clones, 60% to 85% seen once. The source material was peripheral blood mononuclear cells (PBMCs), sampled before the second cycle of nivolumab. These receptors were taken from a human donor with classical Hodgkin lymphoma.

The chain uses TRBV7-9 and TRBJ1-1; TRBD1 aligns across 7 bases. V dropped 3 bases and J dropped 6; count of bases not matched to a gene: 1. Germline V gives CDR1 SEHNR, CDR2 FQNEAQ (reference sequence). The CDR3 is 12 residues long. This CDR3 is CASSFGTAEAFF. The DNA for the CDR3 is TGTGCCAGCAGCTTCGGGACAGCTGAAGCTTTCTTT.

This chain links TRBV27 with TRBJ1-3; D is possibly TRBD1 (6 bases). V was cut by 5 bases and J by 4 bases, with 12 bases left in between. This CDR3 comprises 14 residues. Germline assignment: CDR1 MNHEY and CDR2 SMNVEV (reference sequence). The CDR3 DNA reads TGTGCCAGCAGTCCAGGGGTCCTAGGAAACACCATATATTTT. Translated, it gives CASSPGVLGNTIYF.

The chain recombines TRBV30 with TRBJ2-7; 10 bases are shared with TRBD1. V was pared by 0 bases and J by 0 bases, with 14 bases of the junction left unmatched. The CDR3 is made up of 19 amino acids. The germline CDR1 and CDR2 sequences are GTSNPN and SVGIG (reference sequence). CDR3 nucleotides: TGTGCCTGGAGTGTTGGGACAGGGGCGATCCACCAGAGCTCCTACGAGCAGTACTTC. Its protein product is CAWSVGTGAIHQSSYEQYF.

The chain is built from TRBV7-2 and TRBJ2-5; D remains unclear. The J call may be in error: the DNA end matches TRBJ2-7 better. The CDR3 is 15 residues long. Germline V gene data show CDR1 as SGHTA and CDR2 as FQGNSA. CDR3 nucleotide sequence: TGTGCCAGCAGCCTAGGGCCCGACACCTCCTACGAGCAGTACTTC. It encodes CASSLGPDTSYEQYF.

In this sample, this clone turned up once. The chain combines TRBV4-1 with TRBJ1-3, with D tentatively TRBD1 (5 bases). The CDR3 runs 14 residues. Germline assignment: CDR1 MGHRA and CDR2 YSYEKL. V lost 1 base and J lost 7, with 11 bases in between. CDR3 bases: TGCGCCAGCAGCCAAGCCGGGACTTCTAACACCATATATTTT. This codes for CASSQAGTSNTIYF.

This chain joins TRBV27 and TRBJ2-7; 8 bases fit TRBD1. V lost 4 bases, J lost 6 bases, and 8 bases stayed unmatched. The CDR3 spans 14 residues. Germline V gives CDR1 MNHEY, CDR2 SMNVEV (reference sequence). The CDR3 DNA reads TGTGCCAGCAGTTCTTGGACAGGGAGTTTCGAGCAGTACTTC. This codes for CASSSWTGSFEQYF.

The CDR3 nucleotides read TGTGCCAGCAGTACTATGTCGTTGGGTGAGCAGTTCTTC. Translating gives CASSTMSLGEQFF. The gene calls are TRBV6-5 and TRBJ2-1, with D hard to call. There are 13 residues in the CDR3. Deletions cut 5 bases from V and 9 bases from J, with 14 bases between. CDR1 and CDR2 from the germline V gene are MNHEY and SVGAGI.

This sequence joins TRBV13 and TRBJ1-1; D is unclear. Trimming pared 0 bases from V and 1 base from J, leaving 15 bases between. CDR1 and CDR2 (germline): PRHDT, FYEKMQ (reference sequence). This CDR3 contains 17 residues. CDR3 sequence reads: CASSLGGGEGTNTEAFF. The CDR3 region has the DNA TGTGCCAGCAGCTTAGGGGGTGGGGAGGGAACGAACACTGAAGCTTTCTTT.

The chain links TRBV27 to TRBJ2-7, with D hard to call. The V gene's germline CDR1 is MNHEY and CDR2 SMNVEV (reference sequence). Trimming shortened V by 4 bases and J by 2 bases, and 3 bases separated the two germline ends. There are 11 residues in the CDR3. The CDR3 is CASSSTYEQYF. CDR3 in DNA: TGTGCCAGCAGTTCAACCTACGAGCAGTACTTC.

This clone appeared once. This sequence joins TRBV11-1 and TRBJ1-1, with D perhaps matching TRBD1 (5 bases). CDR3 length: 16 residues. V dropped 6 bases and J dropped 3 bases, with 20 bases sitting between them. Germline assignment: CDR1 SGHAT and CDR2 FQDESV (reference sequence). The CDR3 spells CASSLAGAGPDTEAFF. The CDR3 DNA follows: TGTGCCAGCAGTCTAGCCGGAGCAGGGCCTGACACTGAAGCTTTCTTT.

The V call is TRBV7-2, the J call TRBJ2-7, with a tentative D call TRBD1 (5 bases). CDR1 is SGHTA and CDR2 is FQGNSA in the germline V gene. V shed 3 bases and J shed 7 bases, with 13 bases lying between them. This CDR3 comprises 13 residues. CDR3 residues: CASSLAGQLEQYF. The CDR3 DNA is TGTGCCAGCAGCTTGGCAGGGCAGCTTGAGCAGTACTTC.

The genes are TRBV28 and TRBJ2-3; the D is unclear. Trimming took off 5 bases at V and 4 bases at J, with 13 bases between the two ends. The germline CDR1 and CDR2 sequences are MDHEN and SYDVKM. This CDR3 spans 14 amino acids. The DNA of the CDR3 is TGTGCCAGCAGTCCCTCAGGTGTAGCAGATACGCAGTATTTT. Its translation is CASSPSGVADTQYF.

The chain combines TRBV11-2 with TRBJ2-3, with unresolved D. V was shortened by 2 bases and J by 2 bases, with 11 bases between the two germline ends. The CDR3 has 15 amino acids. Germline V gives CDR1 SGHAT, CDR2 FQNNGV. The CDR3 sequence: CASSLMLGYTDTQYF. In nucleotides, the CDR3 is TGTGCCAGCAGCTTAATGTTGGGTTACACAGATACGCAGTATTTT.

The rearrangement joins TRBV14 to TRBJ1-3, with D unresolved. Looked up from germline, CDR1 is SGHDN and CDR2 is FVKESK. This CDR3 comprises 15 residues. Trimming pared 1 base from V and 5 bases from J, leaving 12 bases between. The CDR3 loop is CASSQGLSGRNTIYF. The CDR3 region has the DNA TGTGCCAGCAGCCAAGGCCTTTCTGGGAGAAACACCATATATTTT. Supplemented by reference TRBV14 and TRBJ1-3, the full variable domain reads EAGVTQFPSHSVIEKGQTVTLRCDPISGHDNLYWYRRVMGKEIKFLLHFVKESKQDESGMPNNRFLAERTGGTYSTLKVQPAELEDSGVYFCASSQGLSGRNTIYFGEGSWLTVV.

V is TRBV15 and J is TRBJ1-5, with 10 bases that match TRBD1. Looked up from germline, CDR1 is LNHNV and CDR2 is YYDKDF (reference sequence). Unmatched junction bases numbered 3, after V lost 5 bases and J lost 5 bases. The CDR3 length is 14 residues. CDR3 nucleotide sequence: TGTGCCACCAGCCGGGACAGGGGACATCAGCCCCAGCATTTT. Encoded protein: CATSRDRGHQPQHF.

The chain joins TRBV6-5 to TRBJ2-5; D uncertain. The CDR3 has 15 amino acids. The germline V gene encodes CDR1 MNHEY and CDR2 SVGAGI. Trimming took 0 bases from V and 4 from J, leaving 12 bases between them. The CDR3 reads CASSYSGPSAETQYF. The DNA for the CDR3 is TGTGCCAGCAGTTACTCCGGACCGTCCGCAGAGACCCAGTACTTC.

The chain employs TRBV6-6 and TRBJ2-2; D uncertain. The germline gives CDR1 MNHNY, CDR2 SVGAGI (reference sequence). The CDR3 is made up of 14 amino acids. Trimming stripped 6 bases from V and 4 bases from J, with 12 bases between. The DNA of the CDR3 is TGTGCCAGCAGGAAGACGGAGAGCACCGGGGAGCTGTTTTTT. Encoded protein: CASRKTESTGELFF.

The V gene is TRBV10-3, the J gene TRBJ1-5; 8 positions agree with TRBD1. The CDR3 has 14 residues. V lost 10 bases to trimming and J lost 5 bases; unmatched junction nucleotides: 10. CDR1 is ENHRY, CDR2 SYGVKD, per germline. The CDR3: CATSLTGGHQPQHF. The CDR3 coding sequence is TGTGCCACGTCACTAACAGGGGGTCATCAGCCCCAGCATTTT.

V gene TRBV5-5 combines with J gene TRBJ2-5; 7 bases line up with TRBD2. The CDR3 length is 14 residues. The V gene end was trimmed by 4 bases and the J gene end by 5 bases; junction bases not matched to a gene: 8. CDR1 and CDR2 from the germline V gene are SGHKS and YYEKEE (reference sequence). The CDR3 DNA follows: TGTGCCAGCAGCCGGGGGAGGGTTGCGGAGACCCAGTACTTC. Amino acid sequence: CASSRGRVAETQYF.

The gene calls are TRBV14 and TRBJ2-4; D possibly corresponds to TRBD2 (6 bases). Germline CDR1 is SGHDN and CDR2 is FVKESK. The CDR3 is made up of 17 amino acids. The V and J ends lost 2 bases and 1 base respectively, with 15 bases between them. The CDR3 loop reads CASSQHWGGFAKNIQYF. CDR3 sequence (DNA): TGTGCCAGCAGCCAACATTGGGGAGGCTTCGCCAAAAACATTCAGTACTTC.